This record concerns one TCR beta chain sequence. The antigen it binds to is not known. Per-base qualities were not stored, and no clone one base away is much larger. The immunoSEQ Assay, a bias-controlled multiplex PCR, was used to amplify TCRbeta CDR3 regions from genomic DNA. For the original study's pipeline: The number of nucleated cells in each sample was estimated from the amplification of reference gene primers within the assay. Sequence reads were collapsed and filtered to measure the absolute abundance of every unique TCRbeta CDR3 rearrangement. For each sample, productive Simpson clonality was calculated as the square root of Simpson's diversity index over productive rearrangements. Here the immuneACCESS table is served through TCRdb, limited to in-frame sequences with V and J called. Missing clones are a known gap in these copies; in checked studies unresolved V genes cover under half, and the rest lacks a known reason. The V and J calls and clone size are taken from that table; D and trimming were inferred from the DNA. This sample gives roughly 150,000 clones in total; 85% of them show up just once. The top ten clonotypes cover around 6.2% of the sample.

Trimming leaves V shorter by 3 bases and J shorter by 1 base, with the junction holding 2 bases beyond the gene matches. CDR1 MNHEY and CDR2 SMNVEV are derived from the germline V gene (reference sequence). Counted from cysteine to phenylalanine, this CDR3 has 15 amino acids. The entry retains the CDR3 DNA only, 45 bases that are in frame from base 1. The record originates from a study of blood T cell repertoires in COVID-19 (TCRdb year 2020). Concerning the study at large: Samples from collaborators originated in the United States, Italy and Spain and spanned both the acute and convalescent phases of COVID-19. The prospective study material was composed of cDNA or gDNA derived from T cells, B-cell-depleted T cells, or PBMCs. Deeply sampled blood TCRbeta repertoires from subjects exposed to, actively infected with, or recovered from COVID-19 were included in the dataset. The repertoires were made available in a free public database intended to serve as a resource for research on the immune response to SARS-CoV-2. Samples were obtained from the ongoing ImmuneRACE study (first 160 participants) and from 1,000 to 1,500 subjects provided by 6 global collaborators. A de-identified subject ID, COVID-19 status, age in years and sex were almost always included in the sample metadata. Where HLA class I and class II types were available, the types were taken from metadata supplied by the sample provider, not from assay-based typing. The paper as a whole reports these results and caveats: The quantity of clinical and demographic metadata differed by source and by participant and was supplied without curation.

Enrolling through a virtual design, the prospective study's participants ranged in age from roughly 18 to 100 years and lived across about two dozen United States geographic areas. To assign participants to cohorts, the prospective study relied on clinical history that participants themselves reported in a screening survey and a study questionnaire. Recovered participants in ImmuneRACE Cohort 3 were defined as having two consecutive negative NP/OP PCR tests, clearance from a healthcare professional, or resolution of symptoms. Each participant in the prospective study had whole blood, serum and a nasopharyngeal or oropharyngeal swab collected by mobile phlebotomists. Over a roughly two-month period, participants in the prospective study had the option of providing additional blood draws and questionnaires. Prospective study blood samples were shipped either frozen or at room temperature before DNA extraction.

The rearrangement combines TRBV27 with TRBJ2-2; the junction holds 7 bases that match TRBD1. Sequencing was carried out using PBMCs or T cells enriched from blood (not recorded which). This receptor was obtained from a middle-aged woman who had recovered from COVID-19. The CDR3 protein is CASSLGQMNTGELFF. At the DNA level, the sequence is TGTGCCAGCAGTTTGGGACAGATGAACACCGGGGAGCTGTTTTTT.